A selection of T cell receptor beta chains follows, all from one sample in a study of a mutant IDH1 vaccine in newly diagnosed glioma. The antigens these receptors bind are not known. Repertoires were generated with immunoSEQ multiplex PCR, while TCRdb's copy carries only in-frame clones and drops some. This table holds around 29,000 clones, around 90% found once. Sample: peripheral blood mononuclear cells (PBMCs), taken from a glioma patient whose treatment included an IDH1 peptide vaccine. These receptors were collected from a woman in her thirties or forties with glioma. Some clones in this sample may be carry-over from other donors' samples. Each CDR3 is given with its conserved first and last residue. A row's size may be missing; if present it is once, few, many or a size class.

clone_size v_call cdr3_aa
NA TRBV7-2 CASSLRWELQNEKLFF
NA TRBV7-2 CASSQRSRSGQPQHF
NA TRBV19 CASSIERTAGAGTEAFF
NA TRBV5-4 CASSFGGNIQYF
NA TRBV19 CASRTTSGQSTEAFF
once TRBV28 CASSWSPGANYGYTF
once TRBV19 CASSTVAKNIQYF
few TRBV6-1 CASSDEAGGGRTDTQYF
NA TRBV7-9 CASSFQLDESGKGDYEQYF
NA TRBV7-7 CASSLAGHNQPQHF
NA TRBV4-1 CASSQPTSGKGEQFF
NA TRBV6-1 CASSPGDRVFFEAFF
NA TRBV4-3 CASSQVFLPSYEQYF
NA TRBV29-1 CSVSVGQGSAFF
NA TRBV7-2 CASSDPKGLLNTGELFF
NA TRBV28 CASHLRRLPNQPQHF
few TRBV7-2 CASSDLPFWGTDTQYF
NA TRBV6-1 CASSGTTELGTEAFF
NA TRBV27 CASSLNRAGYQFF
NA TRBV7-3 CASSRNTGELFF
NA TRBV28 CASSQGRSGNTIYF
NA TRBV5-1 CASSSTGHQNTEAFF
once TRBV7-8 CASSFRLGGQETQYF
NA TRBV9 CASSSSGGHSYEQYF
NA TRBV18 CASSRPRQGIPGNTIYF
NA TRBV2 CASTRRYEQYF
few TRBV6-1 CASTPMGGNQPQHF
NA TRBV29-1 CSVQPPTTDTQYF
NA TRBV29-1 CSVWGRGNAEAFF
once TRBV27 CASSSPPSLADYGYTF
NA TRBV18 CASSPSGGNPNTEAFF
NA TRBV6-5 CASSYGSEKFF
NA TRBV28 CASSLLLTVQAFF
once TRBV5-1 CASSSQDRANIQYF
NA TRBV11-2 CASSIQFASGNTIYF
NA TRBV9 CASSRTGGNTEAFF
NA TRBV18 CASSPGLVNEQFF
NA TRBV6-1 CASSEAALGLSYEQYF
NA TRBV2 CASRGLRHYEQYF
NA TRBV5-4 CASSLDRGVSYEQYF
NA TRBV5-1 CASSGLAGGATDTQYF
NA TRBV6-4 CASSETGTGGPDTQYF
NA TRBV7-6 CASSLAGASKNGELFF
NA TRBV2 CASKGGGETQYF
NA TRBV27 CASSLRRARGDTQYF
NA TRBV28 CASSLPRQGNTGELFF
once TRBV27 CASSLGGYSTDTQYF
NA TRBV27 CASSLRTDGTEAFF
NA TRBV28 CASSPRPSTGEAFF
NA TRBV11-2 CASSLPDVKLFF
NA TRBV6-1 CASGQRTYGYTF
NA TRBV18 CASSQETQYF
once TRBV4-1 CASSQEGQGIRGANVLTF
NA TRBV29-1 CSPHLRSNTEAFF